The 20 T cell receptor beta chains below all came from one sample that was sequenced in a study of beta chain features in type 1 diabetes. The investigators reverse transcribed all of the isolated RNA, so they sequenced expressed TCRB transcripts. Produced via immunoSEQ multiplex PCR; TCRdb's table is partial and in-frame only. The table lists 450,000 to 550,000 clones, approximately 28% of them singletons, with about 0.065% in the top ten. Sequencing used naive CD4+ T cells from blood. These receptor sequences come from a man in his late teens or twenties in good health.

This clone occurred a few times. This sequence joins TRBV18 and TRBJ2-1; D is uncertain. Germline CDR1 is KGHSH and CDR2 is LQKENI. Trimming removed 6 bases at V and 2 bases at J, with 14 bases between. There are 15 residues in the CDR3. The chain's CDR3 is CASSPSVGTYNEQFF. In DNA, the CDR3 is TGTGCCAGCTCTCCCTCAGTGGGCACCTACAATGAGCAGTTCTTC.

In its sample, this clone was seen a few times. The chain employs TRBV30 and TRBJ2-7, with 7 positions matching TRBD1. The junction had 0 bases not matched to a gene; V was cut back by 5 bases and J by 2 bases. This CDR3 contains 11 residues. Germline values: CDR1 GTSNPN, CDR2 SVGIG (reference sequence). DNA of the CDR3: TGTGCCTGGGACAGGGCCTACGAGCAGTACTTC. It codes for CAWDRAYEQYF.

In its sample, this clone was seen a few times. The chain carries TRBV7-9 and TRBJ1-5; D ambiguous. Trimming took 1 base from V and 5 from J, leaving 3 bases between them. Germline-derived CDR1 and CDR2 are SEHNR and FQNEAQ (reference sequence). This CDR3 spans 12 amino acids. The CDR3 here is CASSLGDQPQHF. CDR3 DNA sequence: TGTGCCAGCAGCTTAGGGGATCAGCCCCAGCATTTT.

The sample holds a few counts of this clone. This CDR3 reads CASSLSDRATNEKLFF. Written as DNA, the CDR3 is TGTGCCAGCAGCTTATCGGACAGGGCGACTAATGAAAAACTGTTTTTT. The rearrangement uses TRBV11-1 and TRBJ1-4, with 8 bases lining up with TRBD1. J was trimmed by 2 bases and V by 2 bases; bases with no gene match: 4. The CDR3 extends over 16 amino acids. Looked up from germline, CDR1 is SGHAT and CDR2 is FQDESV (reference sequence).

This clone was seen only a few times. The sample carries other DNA sequences with the same CDR3. The chain has TRBV27 and TRBJ2-7; D is ambiguous. V was clipped by 3 bases and J by 0 bases, with 6 bases between them. The CDR3 covers 13 residues. CDR1 is MNHEY, CDR2 SMNVEV, per germline (reference sequence). In nucleotides, the CDR3 is TGTGCCAGCAGTTTTCTGAGCTCCTACGAGCAGTACTTC. Translated, it gives CASSFLSSYEQYF.

This clone was counted only a few times. The V call is TRBV2, the J call TRBJ1-1, with D perhaps TRBD1 (6 bases). Deletions cut 4 bases from V and 1 base from J, with 7 bases between. This CDR3 is 13 amino acids long. Germline lookup yields CDR1 SNHLY and CDR2 FYNNEI. The CDR3 nucleotides read TGTGCCAGCAGTGCGGACAGGAACACTGAAGCTTTCTTT. Amino acids: CASSADRNTEAFF.

This clone was recorded a few times. V usage is TRBV9 and J usage is TRBJ2-7; 7 nucleotides align to TRBD2. The J segment lost 4 bases and the V segment lost 0 bases, leaving 4 bases of the junction unmatched. Germline V gives CDR1 SGDLS, CDR2 YYNGEE. This CDR3 has 14 amino acids. The CDR3 coding sequence is TGTGCCAGCAGCGTAGGCGGGAGCGGATACGAGCAGTACTTC. It specifies CASSVGGSGYEQYF.

The V gene is TRBV29-1, the J gene TRBJ1-2, with D hard to call. Germline CDR1 SQVTM, CDR2 ANQGSEA. The CDR3 consists of 12 residues. Deletions cut 2 bases from V and 4 bases from J, with 8 bases between. The CDR3 here is CSVEWIPYGYTF. The DNA for the CDR3 is TGCAGCGTTGAATGGATTCCCTATGGCTACACCTTC. The whole variable domain, filled in from reference TRBV29-1 and TRBJ1-2, reads SAVISQKPSRDICQRGTSLTIQCQVDSQVTMMFWYRQQPGQSLTLIATANQGSEATYESGFVIDKFPISRPNLTFSTLTVSNMSPEDSSIYLCSVEWIPYGYTFGSGTRLTVV.

This clone was picked up a small number of times. Other DNA sequences within the sample encode an identical CDR3. The V gene is TRBV30, the J gene TRBJ2-7; D is uncertain. V lost 3 bases and J 2 bases, leaving 11 bases between the germline ends. There are 13 residues in the CDR3. The V gene's germline CDR1 is GTSNPN and CDR2 SVGIG (reference sequence). CDR3 amino acids: CAWSRGPTYEQYF. In DNA, the CDR3 is TGTGCCTGGAGCCGTGGCCCTACCTACGAGCAGTACTTC.

The chain joins TRBV7-2 to TRBJ2-7; 10 bases agree with TRBD2. V was pared by 3 bases and J by 5 bases, with 10 bases of the junction left unmatched. Germline V gene lookup returns CDR1 SGHTA and CDR2 FQGNSA. The CDR3 is 16 residues long. The CDR3 region has the DNA TGTGCCAGCAGCTTGGGTCGGCTAGCGGGAGCAAACGAGCAGTACTTC. Residues: CASSLGRLAGANEQYF.

This clone has a handful of counts. The chain employs TRBV15 and TRBJ2-7; 10 positions agree with TRBD2. Germline V gives CDR1 LNHNV, CDR2 YYDKDF (reference sequence). Trimming took 0 bases from V and 6 from J; bases not matched to a gene: 8. The CDR3 runs 16 residues. CDR3 DNA sequence: TGTGCCACCAGCAGAGATCGGCGAGCGGGAGGGGGCGAGCAGTACTTC. Its translation: CATSRDRRAGGGEQYF.

This clone was observed a handful of times. This chain joins TRBV9 and TRBJ1-2; 7 nucleotides match TRBD1. This CDR3 comprises 15 residues. Germline loops: CDR1 SGDLS, CDR2 YYNGEE. V shed 3 bases and J 4 bases; nucleotides not matched to a gene: 9. The CDR3 bases are TGTGCCAGCAGCGCTACAACGACAGGGTTCTATGGCTACACCTTC. As protein: CASSATTTGFYGYTF.

The chain couples TRBV5-1 to TRBJ2-7; 7 nucleotides match TRBD1. Trimming at V came to 0 bases and at J to 3 bases, leaving 6 bases not matched to a gene. Germline V gives CDR1 SGHRS, CDR2 YFSETQ. This CDR3 has 15 residues. Written as DNA, the CDR3 is TGCGCCAGCAGCTTGGGACAGGGAATCGTCTACGAGCAGTACTTC. This encodes CASSLGQGIVYEQYF. The full variable domain, with the rest looked up from reference TRBV5-1 and TRBJ2-7, is KAGVTQTPRYLIKTRGQQVTLSCSPISGHRSVSWYQQTPGQGLQFLFEYFSETQRNKGNFPGRFSGRQFSNSRSEMNVSTLELGDSALYLCASSLGQGIVYEQYFGPGTRLTVT.

The V call is TRBV6-6, the J call TRBJ2-1; possibly TRBD2 for D (6 bases). The germline CDR1 and CDR2 sequences are MNHNY and SVGAGI (reference sequence). Trimming took 1 base from V and 5 from J, leaving 12 bases between them. There are 15 residues in the CDR3. The CDR3 loop is CASSYFGRGDNEQFF. CDR3 DNA: TGTGCCAGCAGTTACTTTGGGCGGGGCGACAATGAGCAGTTCTTC.

This clone came up a few times. The V gene is TRBV9, the J gene TRBJ2-1; no reliable D call. Trimming removed 0 bases from V and 0 bases from J, with 13 bases in between. CDR1 is SGDLS, CDR2 YYNGEE, per germline. The CDR3 is made up of 17 amino acids. Here the CDR3 DNA reads TGTGCCAGCAGCGTAGTAGAGACCGCGAGCTCCTACAATGAGCAGTTCTTC. Its protein product is CASSVVETASSYNEQFF.

This clone turned up a few times. The chain uses TRBV28 and TRBJ2-7; D gene uncertain. CDR3 length equals 15 residues. V shed 4 bases and J shed 2 bases, with 15 bases lying between them. The germline gives CDR1 MDHEN, CDR2 SYDVKM. The CDR3 nucleotides are TGTGCCAGCAGTTCCCACCTTGGGAACGCCTACGAGCAGTACTTC. Encoded protein: CASSSHLGNAYEQYF. The whole variable domain, remainder taken from reference TRBV28 and TRBJ2-7, is DVKVTQSSRYLVKRTGEKVFLECVQDMDHENMFWYRQDPGLGLRLIYFSYDVKMKEKGDIPEGYSVSREKKERFSLILESASTNQTSMYLCASSSHLGNAYEQYFGPGTRLTVT.

The chain recombines TRBV9 with TRBJ1-4; tentative D call: TRBD1 (5 bases). The V gene's germline CDR1 is SGDLS and CDR2 YYNGEE. V lost 0 bases to trimming and J lost 4 bases, with 13 bases between them. The CDR3 has 16 residues. For the CDR3, the DNA is TGTGCCAGCAGCGTAGGAGGGGCAACCCGTAATGAAAAACTGTTTTTT. Encoded protein: CASSVGGATRNEKLFF.

Only a few counts were recorded for this clone. The chain links TRBV2 to TRBJ1-2; D gene unclear. There are 13 residues in the CDR3. Between the trimmed V and J ends, which lost 4 bases and 4 bases, there was a span of 10 bases. Germline V CDR1 and CDR2: SNHLY, FYNNEI. Here the CDR3 DNA reads TGTGCCAGCAGTGGGGAACGGAGCTATGGCTACACCTTC. The encoded protein is CASSGERSYGYTF.

The V and J genes are TRBV7-8 and TRBJ2-1; 9 positions agree with TRBD2. This CDR3 contains 15 residues. V was clipped by 4 bases and J by 4 bases; unmatched bases: 5. Germline values: CDR1 SGHVS, CDR2 FQNEAQ. CDR3 in DNA: TGTGCCAGCAGCTCGCGACTAGCGGAATACAATGAGCAGTTCTTC. Translated, it gives CASSSRLAEYNEQFF.

This clone was counted only a few times. This chain connects TRBV30 to TRBJ2-6; D uncertain. Trimming pared 7 bases from V and 2 bases from J, leaving 15 bases between. The CDR3 consists of 15 residues. CDR1 is GTSNPN and CDR2 is SVGIG in the germline V gene (reference sequence). The CDR3 DNA is TGTGCCTTCAAAGGGCAGAACGCTGGGGCCAACGTCCTGACTTTC. Protein product: CAFKGQNAGANVLTF.